The sequence of this T cell receptor beta chain was determined in a study of blood T cell repertoires in COVID-19. Study in general: Italy, Spain and the United States were the sources of the convalescent and acute COVID-19 samples.

It was during active infection that Seattle patients were enrolled and then longitudinally followed. Repertoires were generated with immunoSEQ multiplex PCR, while TCRdb's copy carries only in-frame clones and drops some. The data contain 150,000 to 200,000 clones, around 93% of them singletons. The V gene's germline CDR1 is SGHNT and CDR2 YYREEE (reference sequence). Germline trimming cut 1 base from V and 2 bases from J; bases unmatched to any gene: 4. CDR3 length equals 15 residues. The TCR comes from a man aged 25 to 40 with COVID-19, enrolled during active disease. This chain connects TRBV5-4 to TRBJ1-1, with 8 bases aligning to TRBD1. The material sequenced was peripheral blood. This chain's CDR3 is CASSLIGQGNTEAFF. The CDR3 region has the DNA TGTGCCAGCAGCTTGATCGGACAGGGTAACACTGAAGCTTTCTTT.